The 17 T cell receptor beta chains reported below all come from one sample, sequenced in a study of response to subunit inactivated influenza vaccine. MiXCR, run by TCRdb on the RT-PCR reads, gives a single entry per CDR3 protein. Seen here are 800,000 or so distinct CDR3 sequences, 21% observed once, and the top ten hold about a tenth. Material: PBMCs from blood, obtained more than 4 days after vaccination. The receptor source for this set is a man aged 50-60 years who received an inactivated influenza vaccine.

The J gene is TRBJ1-5, the V gene TRBV29-1; D is unclear. This CDR3 contains 12 residues. Germline V gives CDR1 SQVTM, CDR2 ANQGSEA. The ends were cut back, 7 bases at V and 3 bases at J, with 10 bases in the middle. CDR3 DNA sequence: TGCAGCGGCGGAGAGGACAATCAGCCCCAGCATTTT. Translating it yields CSGGEDNQPQHF.

The J gene is TRBJ1-6, the V gene TRBV20-1; D unclear. This CDR3 region has 12 residues. Germline V lookup: CDR1 DFQATT, CDR2 SNEGSKA (reference sequence). The DNA of the CDR3 is TGCAGCACCTGGAGTGGGGATTCACCCCTCCACTTT. It yields the protein CSTWSGDSPLHF.

V usage is TRBV3-1 and J usage is TRBJ2-7, with TRBD2 matching 14 bases. V was pared by 1 base and J by 7 bases, with 3 bases of the junction left unmatched. Germline V gene data show CDR1 as LGHDT and CDR2 as YNNKEL (reference sequence). CDR3 length equals 15 residues. The CDR3 region has the DNA TGTGCCAGCAGCCAAGGACTAGCGGGAGGGGTGGAGCAGTACTTC. This gives the protein CASSQGLAGGVEQYF.

This rearrangement joins TRBV28 to TRBJ2-6, with D uncertain. Germline V gene data show CDR1 as MDHEN and CDR2 as SYDVKM. The CDR3 length is 20 residues. V was cut by 8 bases and J by 1 base, with 27 bases left in between. This CDR3 reads CASSFVVGRPARSGANVLTF. DNA for the CDR3: TGTGCCAGCTCTTTTGTGGTGGGCAGGCCAGCCCGATCTGGGGCCAACGTCCTGACTTTC. The full variable domain, completed using reference TRBV28 and TRBJ2-6, is DVKVTQSSRYLVKRTGEKVFLECVQDMDHENMFWYRQDPGLGLRLIYFSYDVKMKEKGDIPEGYSVSREKKERFSLILESASTNQTSMYLCASSFVVGRPARSGANVLTFGAGSRLTVL.

This clonotype showed up just a few times. The CDR3 DNA is TGTGCCATCAGTGAGTCGATGGGTAGCACAGATACGCAGTATTTT. Its translation: CAISESMGSTDTQYF. V is TRBV10-3 and J is TRBJ2-3; D not resolved. The CDR3 consists of 15 residues. V gave up 0 bases and J gave up 0 bases, with 7 bases separating them. From germline, CDR1 is ENHRY and CDR2 SYGVKD.

This clonotype was picked up many times. An end of the junction does not agree with germline; a read error may underlie this. The V gene is TRBV5-1, the J gene TRBJ2-7, with 8 nucleotides matching TRBD1. The CDR3 length is 14 residues. Germline V gene lookup returns CDR1 SGHRS and CDR2 YFSETQ. CDR3 sequence: CASSLGGQGYEQYF. CDR3 DNA sequence: TGTGCCAGCAGCTTAGGTGGACAGGGCTACGAGCAGTACTTC.

This chain links TRBV5-5 with TRBJ1-2; no firm D call. CDR3 length equals 13 residues. The V and J ends lost 5 bases and 7 bases respectively, with 15 bases between them. From germline, CDR1 is SGHKS and CDR2 YYEKEE (reference sequence). The CDR3 protein is CASSYDVSSGYTF. The CDR3 region has the DNA TGTGCCAGCAGTTATGATGTGTCTTCTGGCTACACCTTC.

A few counts support this clonotype. This chain links TRBV9 with TRBJ2-1; 12 bases are shared with TRBD2. This CDR3 is built from 15 residues. V trimming: 7 bases; J trimming: 2 bases; junction bases outside the gene matches: 4. Germline V gene sequence: CDR1 SGDLS, CDR2 YYNGEE. The CDR3: CASETSGRPYNEQFF. In DNA form, the CDR3 reads TGTGCCAGCGAGACTAGCGGGAGACCCTACAATGAGCAGTTCTTC.

CDR3 region: CASRRAGGQETQYF. CDR3 nucleotides: TGTGCCAGCCGAAGGGCGGGGGGCCAAGAGACCCAGTACTTC. This chain connects TRBV12-3 or TRBV12-4 to TRBJ2-5; 8 bases fit TRBD2. Losses at the gene ends were 8 bases for V and 1 base for J; bases not matched to a gene: 6. This CDR3 contains 14 residues.

V and J are TRBV14 and TRBJ2-3, with D uncertain. The CDR3 is made up of 13 amino acids. Germline loops: CDR1 SGHDN, CDR2 FVKESK. The germline V and J ends were trimmed by 0 bases and 8 bases, with 9 bases remaining between them. CDR3 amino acids: CASSQDNGVTQYF. The CDR3 DNA sequence: TGTGCCAGCAGCCAAGATAACGGAGTTACGCAGTATTTT.

This clonotype was observed at least ten times. The J gene is TRBJ1-3, the V gene TRBV20-1; possibly TRBD1 for D (5 bases). The length of the CDR3 is 14 residues. Germline CDR1 reads DFQATT; CDR2 reads SNEGSKA (reference sequence). The V gene lost 7 bases and the J gene lost 3 bases, with 16 bases spanning the gap. The CDR3 DNA follows: TGCAGTGTCGCACGGGGCTCTATTGGAAACACCATATATTTT. It translates to CSVARGSIGNTIYF.

This clonotype was seen only a few times. This chain uses TRBV20-1 with TRBJ1-1; D ambiguous. Germline V CDR1 and CDR2: DFQATT, SNEGSKA (reference sequence). This CDR3 region has 14 residues. Trimming shortened V by 5 bases and J by 4 bases, and 17 bases separated the two germline ends. CDR3 sequence reads: CSAPRHSRPTEAFF. CDR3 DNA sequence: TGCAGTGCTCCCCGACACTCCCGGCCCACTGAAGCTTTCTTT.

The rearrangement links TRBV20-1 to TRBJ2-2; 7 nucleotides align to TRBD1. Germline V CDR1 and CDR2: DFQATT, SNEGSKA (reference sequence). The V and J ends lost 6 bases and 6 bases, in that order; junction bases with no gene match: 7. This CDR3 is 13 amino acids long. This chain's CDR3 is CSAKMTGPGELFF. In DNA form, the CDR3 reads TGCAGTGCCAAAATGACAGGGCCCGGGGAGCTGTTTTTT.

The chain employs TRBV12-3 or TRBV12-4 and TRBJ1-1; TRBD1 matches 7 bases. Losses at the gene ends were 0 bases for V and 11 bases for J; bases not matched to a gene: 9. CDR3 length: 14 residues. CDR3 DNA sequence: TGTGCCAGCAGTTTAGCGCTTCAGGGGGTAGAGGCTTTCTTT. This translates into CASSLALQGVEAFF.

In its sample, this clonotype was seen a few times. V gene TRBV20-1 combines with J gene TRBJ2-7, with D possibly being TRBD1 (6 bases). Germline CDR1 DFQATT, CDR2 SNEGSKA (reference sequence). The CDR3 consists of 16 residues. Between the trimmed V and J ends, which lost 1 base and 2 bases, there was a span of 18 bases. In DNA, the CDR3 is TGCAGTGCTAGAGCTTTGAAGACAGGCGATACCTACGAGCAGTACTTC. Translating it yields CSARALKTGDTYEQYF.

This clonotype was seen only a few times. The chain employs TRBV27 and TRBJ1-6; D might be TRBD1 (6 bases). CDR3 length equals 15 residues. V was shortened by 2 bases and J by 8 bases, with 13 bases between the two germline ends. The germline V gene encodes CDR1 MNHEY and CDR2 SMNVEV (reference sequence). The CDR3 protein is CASSLGTGFDSPLHF. The DNA of the CDR3 is TGTGCCAGCAGTTTAGGTACAGGGTTTGATTCACCCCTCCACTTT.

This clonotype appeared a few times. The rearrangement uses TRBV6-2 or TRBV6-3 and TRBJ2-1; D remains ambiguous. The CDR3 covers 14 residues. The V end lost 2 bases, the J end lost 9 bases, and 14 bases lay between the germline ends. Looked up from germline, CDR1 is MNHEY and CDR2 is SVGEGT. The CDR3 protein is CASSYVVEKGEQFF. The CDR3 DNA reads as TGTGCCAGCAGTTACGTGGTAGAGAAGGGTGAGCAGTTCTTC.